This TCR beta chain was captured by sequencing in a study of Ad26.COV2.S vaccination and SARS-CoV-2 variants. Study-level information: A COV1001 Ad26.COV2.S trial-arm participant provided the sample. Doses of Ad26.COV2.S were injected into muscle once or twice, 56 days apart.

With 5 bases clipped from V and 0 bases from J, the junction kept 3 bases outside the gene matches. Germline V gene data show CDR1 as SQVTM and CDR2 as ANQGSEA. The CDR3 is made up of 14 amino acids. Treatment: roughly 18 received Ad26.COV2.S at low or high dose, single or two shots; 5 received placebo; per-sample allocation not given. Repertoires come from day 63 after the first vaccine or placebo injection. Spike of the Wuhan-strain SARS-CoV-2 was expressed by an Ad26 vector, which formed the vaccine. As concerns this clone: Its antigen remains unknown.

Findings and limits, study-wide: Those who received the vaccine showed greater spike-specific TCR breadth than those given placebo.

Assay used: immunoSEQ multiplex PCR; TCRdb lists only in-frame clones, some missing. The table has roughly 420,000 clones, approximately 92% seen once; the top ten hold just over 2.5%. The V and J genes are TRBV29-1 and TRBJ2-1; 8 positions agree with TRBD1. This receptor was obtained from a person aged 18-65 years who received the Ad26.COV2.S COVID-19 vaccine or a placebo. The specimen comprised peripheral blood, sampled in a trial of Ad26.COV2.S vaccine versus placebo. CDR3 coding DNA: TGCAGCGTTTACAGGGGGAGCTCCTACAATGAGCAGTTCTTC. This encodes CSVYRGSSYNEQFF.